The source of this TCR beta chain is a study of CD4 T cells in relation to SARS-CoV-2 and coronaviruses. Measured with immunoSEQ multiplex PCR; TCRdb has only the in-frame clones, and not every one. The sample records 60,000 or so clones, about 94% being singletons. The unexposed donors gave CD4+ T cells in about 2010-2019, prior to COVID-19. CD4 enrichment then naive enrichment separated naive from memory CD4+ cells. Sequencing input: naive CD4+ T cells from PBMCs. As for subset: naive CD4+ T cells isolated by negative enrichment. This TCR was recovered from a human donor in good health.

CDR3 region: CASSLQGYEQYF. The CDR3 DNA sequence: TGTGCCAGCAGCCTTCAGGGTTACGAGCAGTACTTC. The chain uses TRBV12-3 or TRBV12-4 and TRBJ2-7; maybe TRBD1 (5 bases). The ends were cut back, 6 bases at V and 4 bases at J, with 10 bases in the middle. This CDR3 region has 12 residues.